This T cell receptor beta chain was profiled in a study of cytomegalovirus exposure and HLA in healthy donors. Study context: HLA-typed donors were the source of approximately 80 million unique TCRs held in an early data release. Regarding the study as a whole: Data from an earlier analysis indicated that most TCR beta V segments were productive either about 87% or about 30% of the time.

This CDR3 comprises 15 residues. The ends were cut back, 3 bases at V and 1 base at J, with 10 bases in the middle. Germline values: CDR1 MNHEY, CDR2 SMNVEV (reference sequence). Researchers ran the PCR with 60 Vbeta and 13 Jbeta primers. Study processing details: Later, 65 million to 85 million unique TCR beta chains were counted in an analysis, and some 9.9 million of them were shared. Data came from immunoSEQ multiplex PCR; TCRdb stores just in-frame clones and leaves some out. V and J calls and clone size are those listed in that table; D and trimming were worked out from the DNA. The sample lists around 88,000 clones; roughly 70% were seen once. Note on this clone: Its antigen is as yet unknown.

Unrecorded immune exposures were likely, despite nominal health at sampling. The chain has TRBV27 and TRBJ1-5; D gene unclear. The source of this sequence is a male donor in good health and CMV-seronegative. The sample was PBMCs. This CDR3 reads CASSFGVGSNQPQHF. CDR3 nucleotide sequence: TGTGCCAGCAGTTTCGGGGTTGGGAGCAATCAGCCCCAGCATTTT.